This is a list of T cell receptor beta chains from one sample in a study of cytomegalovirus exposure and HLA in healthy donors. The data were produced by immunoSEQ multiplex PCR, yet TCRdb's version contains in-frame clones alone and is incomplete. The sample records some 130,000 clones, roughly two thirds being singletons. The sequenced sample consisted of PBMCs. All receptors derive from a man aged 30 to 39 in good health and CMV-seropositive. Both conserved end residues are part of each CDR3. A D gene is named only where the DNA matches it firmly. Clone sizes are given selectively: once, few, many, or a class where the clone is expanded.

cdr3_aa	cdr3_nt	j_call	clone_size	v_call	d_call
CASSRGTDLYGYTF	TGTGCCAGCAGCCGCGGGACGGACCTCTATGGCTACACCTTC	TRBJ1-2	-	TRBV9	-
CASSLDRMVSLEQYF	TGTGCCAGCAGCTTAGACAGAATGGTCTCGCTCGAGCAGTACTTC	TRBJ2-7	-	TRBV7-2	-
CASSPQEGRGNTIYF	TGTGCCAGCTCACCCCAGGAGGGCAGAGGAAACACCATATATTTT	TRBJ1-3	few	TRBV18	-
CASSPPSRGETDTQYF	TGTGCCAGCTCACCACCTTCAAGGGGCGAAACAGATACGCAGTATTTT	TRBJ2-3	-	TRBV18	-
CASRPGDRGPNGYTF	TGTGCCAGCAGGCCCGGGGACAGGGGGCCAAATGGCTACACCTTC	TRBJ1-2	-	TRBV27	TRBD1
CASSANRGGEWVDNEQFF	TGCGCCAGCAGCGCAAACCGCGGCGGGGAATGGGTAGATAATGAGCAGTTCTTC	TRBJ2-1	-	TRBV4-3	-
CASTNWGGQYF	TGTGCCAGCACCAACTGGGGCGGGCAGTACTTC	TRBJ2-7	-	TRBV2	-
CASSRWRDLENIQYF	TGCGCCAGCAGCCGCTGGCGGGACCTCGAAAACATTCAGTACTTC	TRBJ2-4	few	TRBV4-3	-
CASSLWGAGGTWNEQFF	TGTGCCAGCAGTTTATGGGGCGCAGGGGGTACATGGAATGAGCAGTTCTTC	TRBJ2-1	-	TRBV28	TRBD1
CASRAGGWDYGYTF	TGTGCCAGCAGGGCGGGAGGGTGGGACTATGGCTACACCTTC	TRBJ1-2	-	TRBV28	-
CASSVSGAGPYEQYF	TGTGCCAGCAGCGTATCCGGAGCGGGTCCTTACGAGCAGTACTTC	TRBJ2-7	-	TRBV9	-
CASSSTSLVKNIQYF	TGTGCCAGCAGCTCGACTAGTCTGGTCAAAAACATTCAGTACTTC	TRBJ2-4	-	TRBV11-1	-